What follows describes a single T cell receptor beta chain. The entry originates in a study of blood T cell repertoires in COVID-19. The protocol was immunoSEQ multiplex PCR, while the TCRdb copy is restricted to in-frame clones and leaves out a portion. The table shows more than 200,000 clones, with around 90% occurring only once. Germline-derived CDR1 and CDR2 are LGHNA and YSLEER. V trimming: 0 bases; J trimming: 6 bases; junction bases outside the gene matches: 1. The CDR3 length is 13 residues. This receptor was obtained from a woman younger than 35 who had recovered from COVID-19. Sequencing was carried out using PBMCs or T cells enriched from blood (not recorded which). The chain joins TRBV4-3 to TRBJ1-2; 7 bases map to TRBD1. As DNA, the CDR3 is TGCGCCAGCAGCCAAGATACAGGGGATGGCTACACCTTC. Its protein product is CASSQDTGDGYTF.